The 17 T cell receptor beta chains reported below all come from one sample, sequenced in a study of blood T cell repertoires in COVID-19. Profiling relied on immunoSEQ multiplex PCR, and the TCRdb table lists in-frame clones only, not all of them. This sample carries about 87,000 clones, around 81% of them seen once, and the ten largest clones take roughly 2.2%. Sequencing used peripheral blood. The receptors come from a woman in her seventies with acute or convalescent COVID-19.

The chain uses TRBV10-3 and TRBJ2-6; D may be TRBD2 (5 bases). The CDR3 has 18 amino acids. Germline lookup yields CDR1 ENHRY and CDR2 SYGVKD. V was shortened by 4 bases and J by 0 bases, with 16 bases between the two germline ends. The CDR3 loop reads CAISAPPGSYSGANVLTF. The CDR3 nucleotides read TGTGCCATCAGTGCGCCACCGGGAAGTTACTCTGGGGCCAACGTCCTGACTTTC.

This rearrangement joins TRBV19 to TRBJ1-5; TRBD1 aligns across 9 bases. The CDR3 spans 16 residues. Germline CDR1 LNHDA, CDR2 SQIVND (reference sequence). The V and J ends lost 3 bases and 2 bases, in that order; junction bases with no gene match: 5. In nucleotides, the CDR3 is TGTGCCAGTAGTATTGGACAGGGGATTGGCAATCAGCCCCAGCATTTT. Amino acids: CASSIGQGIGNQPQHF.

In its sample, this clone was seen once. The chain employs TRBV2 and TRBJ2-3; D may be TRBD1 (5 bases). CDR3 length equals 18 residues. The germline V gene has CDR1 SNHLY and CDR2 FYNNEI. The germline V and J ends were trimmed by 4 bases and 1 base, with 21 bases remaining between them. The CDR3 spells CASSVGRGRLRGTDTQYF. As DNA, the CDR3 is TGTGCCAGCAGTGTGGGTAGGGGCCGCCTCCGGGGCACAGATACGCAGTATTTT.

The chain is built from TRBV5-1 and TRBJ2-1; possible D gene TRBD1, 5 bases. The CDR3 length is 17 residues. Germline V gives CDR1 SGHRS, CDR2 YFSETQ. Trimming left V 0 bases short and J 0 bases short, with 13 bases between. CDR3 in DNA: TGCGCCAGCAGCTTGGCCCGACAGACCCACTCCTACAATGAGCAGTTCTTC. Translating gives CASSLARQTHSYNEQFF.

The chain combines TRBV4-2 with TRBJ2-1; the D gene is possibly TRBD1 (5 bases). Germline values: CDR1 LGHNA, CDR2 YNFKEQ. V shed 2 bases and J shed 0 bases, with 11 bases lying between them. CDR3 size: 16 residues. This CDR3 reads CASSQLQGGSYNEQFF. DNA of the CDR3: TGTGCCAGCAGCCAACTTCAGGGCGGCTCCTACAATGAGCAGTTCTTC.

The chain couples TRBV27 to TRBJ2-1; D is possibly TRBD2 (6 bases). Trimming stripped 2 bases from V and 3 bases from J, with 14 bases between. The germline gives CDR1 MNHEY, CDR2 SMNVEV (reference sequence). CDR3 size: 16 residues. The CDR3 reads CASSLEGGAYYNEQFF. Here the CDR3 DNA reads TGTGCCAGCAGTTTAGAGGGCGGGGCATACTACAATGAGCAGTTCTTC.

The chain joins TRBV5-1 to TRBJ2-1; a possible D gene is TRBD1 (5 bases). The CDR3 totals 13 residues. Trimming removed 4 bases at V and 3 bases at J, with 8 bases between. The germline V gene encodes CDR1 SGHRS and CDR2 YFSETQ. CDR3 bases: TGCGCCAGCAGCGGGCAGGGCTACAATGAGCAGTTCTTC. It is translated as CASSGQGYNEQFF.

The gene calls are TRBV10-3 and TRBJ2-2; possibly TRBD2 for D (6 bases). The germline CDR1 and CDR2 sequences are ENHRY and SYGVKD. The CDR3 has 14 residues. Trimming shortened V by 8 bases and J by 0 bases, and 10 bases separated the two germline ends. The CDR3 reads CAIGGTANTGELFF. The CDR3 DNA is TGTGCCATCGGCGGGACCGCGAACACCGGGGAGCTGTTTTTT.

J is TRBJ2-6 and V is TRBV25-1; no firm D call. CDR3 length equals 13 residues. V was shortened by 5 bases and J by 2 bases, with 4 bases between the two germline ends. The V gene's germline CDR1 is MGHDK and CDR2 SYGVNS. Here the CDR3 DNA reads TGTGCCAGCAGTTACACTGGGGCCAACGTCCTGACTTTC. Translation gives CASSYTGANVLTF.

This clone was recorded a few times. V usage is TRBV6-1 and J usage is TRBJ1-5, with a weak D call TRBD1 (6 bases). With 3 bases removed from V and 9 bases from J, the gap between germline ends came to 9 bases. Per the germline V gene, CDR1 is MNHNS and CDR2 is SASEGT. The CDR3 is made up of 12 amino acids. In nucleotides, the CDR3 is TGTGCCAGCAGTGAGGTGACAGGGCCCCAGCATTTT. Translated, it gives CASSEVTGPQHF.

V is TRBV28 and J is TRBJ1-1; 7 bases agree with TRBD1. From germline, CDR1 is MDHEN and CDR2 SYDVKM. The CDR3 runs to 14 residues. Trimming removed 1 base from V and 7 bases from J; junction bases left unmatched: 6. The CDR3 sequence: CASSLLGGTIEAFF. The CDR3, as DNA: TGTGCCAGCAGTTTATTAGGGGGCACTATTGAAGCTTTCTTT.

The CDR3 region has the DNA TGCAGTGCTGGATCAGGGAATGGCTACACCTTC. Protein: CSAGSGNGYTF. The gene calls are TRBV20-1 and TRBJ1-2; D possibly corresponds to TRBD1 (5 bases). Germline V gives CDR1 DFQATT, CDR2 SNEGSKA (reference sequence). Trimming cost V 5 bases and J 6 bases, with 10 bases left between them. The CDR3 totals 11 residues.

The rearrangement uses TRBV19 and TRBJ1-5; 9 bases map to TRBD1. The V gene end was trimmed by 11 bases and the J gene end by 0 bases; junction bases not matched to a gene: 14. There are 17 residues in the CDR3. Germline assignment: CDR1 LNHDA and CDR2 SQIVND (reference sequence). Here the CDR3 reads CASTRQGGLYSNQPQHF. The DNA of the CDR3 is TGTGCCTCCACGAGACAGGGGGGTTTGTATAGCAATCAGCCCCAGCATTTT.

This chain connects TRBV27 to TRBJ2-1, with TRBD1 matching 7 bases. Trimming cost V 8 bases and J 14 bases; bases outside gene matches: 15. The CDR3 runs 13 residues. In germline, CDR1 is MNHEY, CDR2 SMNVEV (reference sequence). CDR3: CASARTFEGAEFF. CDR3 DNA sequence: TGTGCCAGCGCCCGGACGTTTGAGGGGGCGGAGTTCTTC.

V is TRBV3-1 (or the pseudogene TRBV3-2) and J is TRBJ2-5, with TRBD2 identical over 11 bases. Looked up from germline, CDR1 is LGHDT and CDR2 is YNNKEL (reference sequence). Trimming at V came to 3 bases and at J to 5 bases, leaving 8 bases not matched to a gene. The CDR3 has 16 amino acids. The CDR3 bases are TGTGCCAGCAGCCATGTACTAGCGGGGGTGATGGAGACCCAGTACTTC. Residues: CASSHVLAGVMETQYF.

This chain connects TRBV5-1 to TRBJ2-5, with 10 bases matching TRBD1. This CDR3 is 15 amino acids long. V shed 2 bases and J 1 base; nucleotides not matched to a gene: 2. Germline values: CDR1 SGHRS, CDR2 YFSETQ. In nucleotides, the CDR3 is TGCGCCAGCAGCTTTGACAGGGGGCTCCAAGAGACCCAGTACTTC. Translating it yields CASSFDRGLQETQYF.

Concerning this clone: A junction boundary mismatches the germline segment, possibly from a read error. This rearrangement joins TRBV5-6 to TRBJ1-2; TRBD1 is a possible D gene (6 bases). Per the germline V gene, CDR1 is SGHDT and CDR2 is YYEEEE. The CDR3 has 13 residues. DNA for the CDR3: TGTGCCAGCAGATTGGAGGGGGTGTATGGCTACACCTTC. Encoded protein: CASRLEGVYGYTF.